These T cell receptor beta chains were read from a single sample in a study of early T cells in non-severe SARS-CoV-2 infection. In TCRdb, the 5' RACE reads were re-called with MiXCR into one record per CDR3 protein. The sample consists of roughly 86,000 distinct CDR3 sequences, roughly 14% of them appearing once. The specimen was whole blood. Source of these receptors: an adult who was a healthcare worker with PCR-confirmed SARS-CoV-2 infection or an uninfected control (not recorded which). Each CDR3 is given with its conserved first and last residue. The order of the fields is V gene, D gene, CDR3 protein. The D gene is left open where the match is weak.

TRBV5-5,-,CASSPPTGPNTEAFF
TRBV12-3/TRBV12-4,-,CASKGTANTGELFF
TRBV5-1,-,CASSLVSGINTGELFF
TRBV11-2,-,CASSFRGQGRDGYTF
TRBV19,-,CASPTYPSLPRDTPGELFF
TRBV19,TRBD2,CASSMGGENIQYF
TRBV7-8,TRBD2,CASSQTSGGANEQFF
TRBV7-2,-,CASSLVSFQEGTQYF
TRBV20-1,-,CSAPGGRGAGTDTQYF
TRBV3-1,-,CASSQVNTEVFF